Following are 17 T cell receptor beta chains from one sample sequenced in a study of T cell repertoires in cytomegalovirus infection. No antigen has been identified for these receptors. TCRdb re-called the reads through MiXCR, storing one row per CDR3 protein. The sample includes 650,000 to 850,000 distinct CDR3 sequences, almost 30% of them seen just once. This specimen was cultured CD8+ T cells from PBMCs, taken from culture after CMV antigen stimulation. These receptors were obtained from a human donor in good health (CMV status not recorded). Some clones in this sample may be carry-over from other donors' samples.

The chain joins TRBV6-6 to TRBJ1-1; no reliable D call. The germline V gene has CDR1 MNHNY and CDR2 SVGAGI (reference sequence). V was clipped by 8 bases and J by 2 bases, with 24 bases between them. The CDR3 totals 17 residues. DNA of the CDR3: TGTGCCAGCTTTGAACCCGGGTGGGGAATCCTAAACACTGAAGCTTTCTTT. Translating it yields CASFEPGWGILNTEAFF.

This clonotype was detected only a few times. The chain recombines TRBV7-9 with TRBJ2-1; D is uncertain. The germline CDR1 and CDR2 sequences are SEHNR and FQNEAQ (reference sequence). Between the trimmed V and J ends, which lost 5 bases and 12 bases, there was a span of 23 bases. The CDR3 has 15 amino acids. The CDR3 here is CASSPGSRVDSGQFF. The CDR3, as DNA: TGTGCCAGCAGCCCTGGCTCTAGAGTCGATTCAGGGCAGTTCTTC.

This clonotype was found a few times. The rearrangement joins TRBV27 to TRBJ1-5, with D perhaps matching TRBD1 (6 bases). This CDR3 is 16 amino acids long. V lost 5 bases to trimming and J lost 4 bases, with 18 bases between them. Germline loops: CDR1 MNHEY, CDR2 SMNVEV (reference sequence). CDR3 sequence reads: CASSPSLGAVNQPQHF. Here the CDR3 DNA reads TGTGCCAGCAGTCCGTCCCTGGGGGCAGTAAATCAGCCCCAGCATTTT.

The V and J genes are TRBV11-1 and TRBJ2-1; D is undetermined. The germline V gene has CDR1 SGHAT and CDR2 FQDESV (reference sequence). The CDR3 contains 12 residues. Trimming removed 3 bases at V and 5 bases at J, with 5 bases between. This CDR3 is CASSFEDNEQFF. Written as DNA, the CDR3 is TGTGCCAGCAGCTTCGAGGACAATGAGCAGTTCTTC.

This clonotype was recorded a few times. V and J are TRBV7-6 and TRBJ2-1; D might be TRBD1 (5 bases). CDR3 size: 17 residues. The germline V gene has CDR1 SGHVS and CDR2 FNYEAQ. V was pared by 0 bases and J by 3 bases, with 15 bases between. CDR3 nucleotides: TGTGCCAGCAGCTTAGCGGGGCATACGGATTACTACAATGAGCAGTTCTTC. Protein: CASSLAGHTDYYNEQFF.

The chain carries TRBV15 and TRBJ2-1; D is unresolved. The CDR3 runs 14 residues. Germline-derived CDR1 and CDR2 are LNHNV and YYDKDF (reference sequence). Deletions cut 0 bases from V and 15 bases from J, with 18 bases between. CDR3 nucleotide sequence: TGTGCCACCAGCAGAGATCGAATGACCCTGGACGGGTTCTTC. Translation: CATSRDRMTLDGFF.

This chain joins TRBV24-1 and TRBJ2-2, with D unclear. Germline V gene data show CDR1 as KGHDR and CDR2 as SFDVKD. V was clipped by 2 bases and J by 3 bases, with 6 bases between them. The CDR3 runs 14 residues. The CDR3 DNA follows: TGTGCCACCAGTGATTATGCGGACACCGGGGAGCTGTTTTTT. Its translation: CATSDYADTGELFF.

In its sample, this clonotype was seen a few times. J is TRBJ1-4 and V is TRBV28; D possibly corresponds to TRBD1 (6 bases). The V end lost 5 bases, the J end lost 3 bases, and 16 bases lay between the germline ends. The CDR3 sequence is 16 residues long. Germline V gene lookup returns CDR1 MDHEN and CDR2 SYDVKM. The CDR3 sequence: CASSPPLRGANEKLFF. CDR3 DNA: TGTGCCAGCAGTCCACCGCTCAGGGGTGCTAATGAAAAACTGTTTTTT.

In this sample, this clonotype turned up many times. CDR3 sequence reads: CASSYTWDSSSTDTQYF. CDR3 sequence (DNA): TGTGCCAGCAGTTACACCTGGGACAGTTCTAGCACAGATACGCAGTATTTT. This chain uses TRBV6-5 with TRBJ2-3; 7 nucleotides line up with TRBD1. CDR1 and CDR2 from the germline V gene are MNHEY and SVGAGI. With 2 bases clipped from V and 0 bases from J, the junction kept 8 bases outside the gene matches. This CDR3 is 17 amino acids long.

The genes are TRBV7-6 and TRBJ2-1, with 8 positions matching TRBD1. The trim removed 5 bases at V and 3 bases at J, leaving 6 bases unmatched. This CDR3 contains 15 residues. The V gene's germline CDR1 is SGHVS and CDR2 FNYEAQ. As DNA, the CDR3 is TGTGCCAGCAGCACCCCACAGGGGGACTACAATGAGCAGTTCTTC. Its protein product is CASSTPQGDYNEQFF.

This clonotype was observed a single time. The V gene is TRBV27, the J gene TRBJ2-7; D remains ambiguous. The CDR3 is 14 residues long. With 2 bases removed from V and 3 bases from J, the gap between germline ends came to 11 bases. CDR1 MNHEY and CDR2 SMNVEV come from the germline V gene (reference sequence). CDR3 nucleotide sequence: TGTGCCAGCAGTTTAATCCACAGAAGCTACGAGCAGTACTTC. The encoded protein is CASSLIHRSYEQYF.

This clonotype was detected once. This CDR3 is CASNRGVRDEQFF. CDR3 in DNA: TGTGCCAGCAACCGGGGTGTGAGGGACGAGCAGTTCTTC. The chain couples TRBV11-2 to TRBJ2-1; D may be TRBD1 or TRBD2 (5 bases each). Trimming cost V 7 bases and J 10 bases, with 17 bases left between them. The CDR3 contains 13 residues. The V gene's germline CDR1 is SGHAT and CDR2 FQNNGV.

This clonotype was counted between two and nine times. This sequence joins TRBV4-1 and TRBJ2-1; unclear D gene. The CDR3 runs 13 residues. The germline V gene encodes CDR1 MGHRA and CDR2 YSYEKL. The V end lost 6 bases, the J end lost 7 bases, and 13 bases lay between the germline ends. The CDR3 protein is CASSIVGWNEQFF. The DNA of the CDR3 is TGCGCCAGCAGTATTGTCGGGTGGAATGAGCAGTTCTTC.

This chain joins TRBV6-6 and TRBJ2-7, with D perhaps given as TRBD1 or TRBD2 (5 bases each). Trimming cost V 2 bases and J 6 bases, with 14 bases left between them. This CDR3 region has 14 residues. Germline-derived CDR1 and CDR2 are MNHNY and SVGAGI (reference sequence). The CDR3 sequence is CASSYRDVRSEQYF. The CDR3, as DNA: TGTGCCAGCAGTTACCGGGACGTACGTTCCGAGCAGTACTTC.

This clonotype appeared a few times. This chain links TRBV6-1 with TRBJ2-1; no clear D. CDR3 length: 13 residues. With 5 bases removed from V and 6 bases from J, the gap between germline ends came to 11 bases. The germline gives CDR1 MNHNS, CDR2 SASEGT. For the CDR3, the DNA is TGTGCCAGCAGTTATGGGGTTTTCAATGAGCAGTTCTTC. Encoded protein: CASSYGVFNEQFF.

V usage is TRBV2 and J usage is TRBJ1-2; D is ambiguous. CDR1 is SNHLY and CDR2 is FYNNEI in the germline V gene. The CDR3 totals 11 residues. Between the trimmed V and J ends, which lost 10 bases and 6 bases, there was a span of 12 bases. The CDR3 region is CATYERNGYTF. In DNA, the CDR3 is TGTGCCACCTATGAACGGAATGGCTACACCTTC.

Only a few counts were recorded for this clonotype. The rearrangement links TRBV7-9 to TRBJ1-4; 7 bases are a match to TRBD1. From germline, CDR1 is SEHNR and CDR2 FQNEAQ (reference sequence). Trimming took 4 bases from V and 8 from J; bases not matched to a gene: 7. This CDR3 has 14 amino acids. CDR3 sequence (DNA): TGTGCCAGCAGCTCTGACAGGGAAAGGGAAAAACTGTTTTTT. Its translation: CASSSDREREKLFF.